These 28 T cell receptor beta chains were all obtained from the same sample, sequenced in a study of shared clonotypes between healthy human individuals. The method was immunoSEQ multiplex PCR; TCRdb's version includes in-frame clones alone and lacks a portion of them. The table has roughly 1,500,000 clones, approximately 98.5% seen once. Material: naive CD4+ T cells sorted from blood. Regarding subset: CD45RA+ positively selected. Receptor source: a man aged 30 to 39 in good health.

The J gene is TRBJ2-2, the V gene TRBV19; 7 bases line up with TRBD1. CDR1 is LNHDA, CDR2 SQIVND, per germline (reference sequence). The CDR3 is made up of 14 amino acids. V shed 6 bases, J shed 3 bases, and the junction held 4 bases outside the gene matches. The CDR3 bases are TGTGCCAGTAGGAGGGACAGATACACCGGGGAGCTGTTTTTT. Its translation: CASRRDRYTGELFF.

The chain carries TRBV28 and TRBJ1-2; 9 nucleotides agree with TRBD1. V shed 7 bases, J shed 3 bases, and the junction held 6 bases outside the gene matches. Germline loops: CDR1 MDHEN, CDR2 SYDVKM. CDR3 length: 14 residues. The CDR3 nucleotides are TGTGCCAGCACCCTACAGGGGGCCTACTATGGCTACACCTTC. Protein product: CASTLQGAYYGYTF.

This chain connects TRBV29-1 to TRBJ2-7, with a weak D call TRBD1 (6 bases). Germline V CDR1 and CDR2: SQVTM, ANQGSEA. The CDR3 is 11 amino acids. The CDR3 region is CTAKTGLEQYF. The DNA of the CDR3 is TGCACCGCCAAAACAGGGCTCGAGCAGTACTTC.

The chain joins TRBV9 to TRBJ2-6; D possibly corresponds to TRBD1 (5 bases). V was pared by 3 bases and J by 0 bases, with 13 bases between. The CDR3 covers 17 residues. Germline CDR1 SGDLS, CDR2 YYNGEE. CDR3 nucleotide sequence: TGTGCCAGCAGCGCGGACACAACGATCTCTGGGGCCAACGTCCTGACTTTC. The encoded protein is CASSADTTISGANVLTF.

This clone was seen once. V is TRBV4-3 and J is TRBJ1-1; 7 bases fit TRBD1. The CDR3 covers 15 residues. Per the germline V gene, CDR1 is LGHNA and CDR2 is YSLEER. V trimming: 4 bases; J trimming: 3 bases; junction bases outside the gene matches: 8. The DNA of the CDR3 is TGCGCCAGCAGCCGAAGACAGGGAGCGGACACTGAAGCTTTCTTT. Protein product: CASSRRQGADTEAFF.

This clone has just one count. The rearrangement uses TRBV19 and TRBJ1-3; perhaps TRBD1 as D (5 bases). Trimming stripped 10 bases from V and 10 bases from J, with 17 bases between. CDR3 length: 12 amino acids. Per germline, CDR1 LNHDA and CDR2 SQIVND (reference sequence). The CDR3 DNA reads TGTGCCACCAGGGAGGCGCCGGGTACCATATATTTT. Its protein is CATREAPGTIYF.

The chain uses TRBV18 and TRBJ2-7; TRBD2 is a possible D gene (5 bases). Per germline, CDR1 KGHSH and CDR2 LQKENI. The CDR3 spans 14 residues. V lost 6 bases, J lost 4 bases, and 16 bases lay in between. CDR3 region: CASSRRSGIYEQYF. CDR3 DNA sequence: TGTGCCAGCTCCCGACGGTCGGGGATATACGAGCAGTACTTC.

The rearrangement uses TRBV7-8 and TRBJ2-5; no definite D call. This CDR3 is 14 amino acids long. Per germline, CDR1 SGHVS and CDR2 FQNEAQ. Trimming stripped 5 bases from V and 5 bases from J, with 15 bases between. CDR3 DNA: TGTGCCAGCAGCCCCGCGTTCGTTTACGAGACCCAGTACTTC. This translates into CASSPAFVYETQYF.

The rearrangement uses TRBV9 and TRBJ2-6; 11 bases agree with TRBD2. The J segment lost 3 bases and the V segment lost 0 bases, leaving 2 bases of the junction unmatched. This CDR3 comprises 17 residues. The V gene's germline CDR1 is SGDLS and CDR2 YYNGEE. In DNA, the CDR3 is TGTGCCAGCAGCGTAGGACTAGCGGGAAGTGGGGCCAACGTCCTGACTTTC. It is translated as CASSVGLAGSGANVLTF.

Of note for this clone: This same CDR3 is encoded by further DNA sequences in the sample. The chain uses TRBV18 and TRBJ2-2, with no clear D. V was trimmed by 1 base and J by 0 bases, leaving 3 bases between them. Germline V gives CDR1 KGHSH, CDR2 LQKENI. The CDR3 runs 14 residues. CDR3 region: CASSPLPNTGELFF. DNA for the CDR3: TGTGCCAGCTCACCACTGCCGAACACCGGGGAGCTGTTTTTT.

This rearrangement joins TRBV27 to TRBJ2-7; 7 bases match TRBD1. Trimming took 5 bases from V and 4 from J; bases not matched to a gene: 8. CDR1 is MNHEY, CDR2 SMNVEV, per germline (reference sequence). The CDR3 totals 14 residues. The CDR3 protein is CASSQDRVGYEQYF. The CDR3 DNA follows: TGTGCCAGCAGTCAAGACAGGGTTGGGTACGAGCAGTACTTC.

The J gene is TRBJ2-7, the V gene TRBV7-9; tentatively, D is TRBD2 (6 bases). Germline V gene lookup returns CDR1 SEHNR and CDR2 FQNEAQ (reference sequence). V was trimmed by 3 bases and J by 5 bases, leaving 23 bases between them. The CDR3 consists of 17 residues. CDR3 coding DNA: TGTGCCAGCAGCTTCATTATAGGGAGGAGACTACTAGACGAGCAGTACTTC. Translated, it gives CASSFIIGRRLLDEQYF.

The V and J genes are TRBV2 and TRBJ2-5, with TRBD1 identical over 7 bases. The V gene end was trimmed by 7 bases and the J gene end by 0 bases; junction bases not matched to a gene: 2. The CDR3 sequence is 13 residues long. Germline V gene lookup returns CDR1 SNHLY and CDR2 FYNNEI. The CDR3 protein is CASTTGNQETQYF. The CDR3 bases are TGTGCCAGCACGACAGGGAACCAAGAGACCCAGTACTTC.

A single count supports this clone. The chain is built from TRBV28 and TRBJ2-7; 14 bases are shared with TRBD2. Germline trimming cut 6 bases from V and 2 bases from J; bases unmatched to any gene: 3. From germline, CDR1 is MDHEN and CDR2 SYDVKM. CDR3 length: 15 amino acids. The CDR3 protein is CASRPTSGRAYEQYF. The CDR3 nucleotides are TGTGCCAGCAGACCGACTAGCGGGAGGGCCTACGAGCAGTACTTC.

This clone was detected once. The rearrangement joins TRBV18 to TRBJ1-1; D gene uncertain. In germline, CDR1 is KGHSH, CDR2 LQKENI. The V end lost 6 bases, the J end lost 6 bases, and 11 bases lay between the germline ends. CDR3 size: 12 residues. CDR3 amino acids: CASSLKGPEAFF. The CDR3 DNA reads TGTGCCAGCTCCCTCAAAGGACCTGAAGCTTTCTTT.

The J gene is TRBJ1-4, the V gene TRBV27; possible D gene TRBD1, 6 bases. Germline loops: CDR1 MNHEY, CDR2 SMNVEV (reference sequence). Trimming removed 2 bases at V and 7 bases at J, with 14 bases between. This CDR3 spans 15 amino acids. The CDR3 coding sequence is TGTGCCAGCAGTTTAAGGGGGGGGTTTCGTGAAAAACTGTTTTTT. It encodes CASSLRGGFREKLFF.

V is TRBV15 and J is TRBJ2-7, with 9 nucleotides matching TRBD2. CDR1 and CDR2 from the germline V gene are LNHNV and YYDKDF (reference sequence). The CDR3 consists of 16 residues. V dropped 5 bases and J dropped 2; count of bases not matched to a gene: 10. CDR3 in DNA: TGTGCCACCAGCCGTAGAGGCGGGAGGGAAGCCTACGAGCAGTACTTC. It specifies CATSRRGGREAYEQYF.

The DNA of the CDR3 is TGCAGCGCCGGGACAGGGGACACCATCACCTTC. This gives the protein CSAGTGDTITF. The chain links TRBV29-1 to TRBJ1-2; 10 bases fit TRBD1. V lost 7 bases to trimming and J lost 13 bases; unmatched junction nucleotides: 9. Per the germline V gene, CDR1 is SQVTM and CDR2 is ANQGSEA. This CDR3 region has 11 residues.

The chain has TRBV2 and TRBJ2-7; 8 bases fit TRBD1. The length of the CDR3 is 12 residues. The junction had 4 bases not matched to a gene; V was cut back by 6 bases and J by 6 bases. The germline V gene has CDR1 SNHLY and CDR2 FYNNEI. CDR3 nucleotides: TGTGCCAGCAGGGGGGACAGGATCGAGCAGTACTTC. It codes for CASRGDRIEQYF.

The V and J genes are TRBV6-5 and TRBJ2-7; the D gene is possibly TRBD1 (5 bases). The germline gives CDR1 MNHEY, CDR2 SVGAGI. V was pared by 0 bases and J by 1 base, with 10 bases between. The CDR3 totals 15 residues. The CDR3 DNA is TGTGCCAGCAGTTACTCGAGTGGGGCTTCCTACGAGCAGTACTTC. Translated: CASSYSSGASYEQYF.

V and J are TRBV10-3 and TRBJ2-1; unclear D gene. V lost 0 bases to trimming and J lost 5 bases, with 8 bases between them. The germline V gene encodes CDR1 ENHRY and CDR2 SYGVKD. The CDR3 length is 14 residues. CDR3: CAISESILDNEQFF. The CDR3 DNA reads TGTGCCATCAGTGAGTCGATTCTAGACAATGAGCAGTTCTTC.

In its sample, this clone was seen once. The rearrangement uses TRBV28 and TRBJ2-7; 13 nucleotides align to TRBD2. This CDR3 is built from 15 residues. Trimming removed 6 bases from V and 3 bases from J; junction bases left unmatched: 5. The germline V gene encodes CDR1 MDHEN and CDR2 SYDVKM. This CDR3 reads CASSRLAGGIYEQYF. DNA for the CDR3: TGTGCCAGCAGCCGACTAGCGGGAGGTATCTACGAGCAGTACTTC. The full variable domain, its missing parts supplied by reference TRBV28 and TRBJ2-7, is DVKVTQSSRYLVKRTGEKVFLECVQDMDHENMFWYRQDPGLGLRLIYFSYDVKMKEKGDIPEGYSVSREKKERFSLILESASTNQTSMYLCASSRLAGGIYEQYFGPGTRLTVT.

This clone came up once. V and J are TRBV29-1 and TRBJ1-2; D uncertain. Germline assignment: CDR1 SQVTM and CDR2 ANQGSEA. Trimming cost V 2 bases and J 8 bases, with 15 bases left between them. This CDR3 has 13 residues. The CDR3 loop reads CSVEHRTRSGYTF. The CDR3 bases are TGCAGCGTTGAACACCGGACCCGCTCCGGCTACACCTTC. Filled out from reference TRBV29-1 and TRBJ1-2, the complete variable domain reads SAVISQKPSRDICQRGTSLTIQCQVDSQVTMMFWYRQQPGQSLTLIATANQGSEATYESGFVIDKFPISRPNLTFSTLTVSNMSPEDSSIYLCSVEHRTRSGYTFGSGTRLTVV.

The CDR3 loop is CASSVGTGSSYNEQFF. As DNA, the CDR3 is TGCGCCAGCAGCGTAGGGACAGGGAGCTCCTACAATGAGCAGTTCTTC. The J gene is TRBJ2-1, the V gene TRBV5-1, with 9 nucleotides matching TRBD1. Germline-derived CDR1 and CDR2 are SGHRS and YFSETQ. There are 16 residues in the CDR3. The J segment lost 0 bases and the V segment lost 4 bases, leaving 5 bases of the junction unmatched.

The chain employs TRBV5-1 and TRBJ2-2, with D tentatively TRBD2 (6 bases). The V gene's germline CDR1 is SGHRS and CDR2 YFSETQ. V was clipped by 4 bases and J by 6 bases, with 10 bases between them. The CDR3 has 13 amino acids. The CDR3 protein is CASSHGEAGELFF. In DNA, the CDR3 is TGCGCCAGCAGCCACGGGGAGGCCGGGGAGCTGTTTTTT.

Only one count was recorded for this clone. J is TRBJ2-2 and V is TRBV11-2, with TRBD2 identical over 8 bases. Looked up from germline, CDR1 is SGHAT and CDR2 is FQNNGV. The CDR3 has 19 amino acids. Trimming took 6 bases from V and 1 from J; bases not matched to a gene: 16. The CDR3 loop reads CASRSYDRGGIKNTGELFF. The CDR3 DNA sequence: TGTGCCAGCAGATCTTACGATCGGGGGGGAATTAAGAACACCGGGGAGCTGTTTTTT.

The gene calls are TRBV29-1 and TRBJ1-1; D is possibly TRBD1 (5 bases). V gave up 7 bases and J gave up 5 bases, with 14 bases separating them. This CDR3 is 12 amino acids long. Germline CDR1 and CDR2: SQVTM and ANQGSEA. The CDR3 is CSAQMGGTEAFF. The DNA of the CDR3 is TGCAGCGCGCAGATGGGGGGGACTGAAGCTTTCTTT.

The V and J genes are TRBV28 and TRBJ2-3, with 11 bases fitting TRBD1. Germline CDR1 is MDHEN and CDR2 is SYDVKM. The junction had 8 bases not matched to a gene; V was cut back by 4 bases and J by 2 bases. This CDR3 has 17 amino acids. This chain's CDR3 is CASSSIGTGGSTDTQYF. The CDR3 nucleotides are TGTGCCAGCAGTTCGATCGGGACAGGGGGATCCACAGATACGCAGTATTTT.